The clone carrying this T cell receptor (beta chain) was seen a handful of times. The antigen remains undetermined. From germline, CDR1 is KGHDR and CDR2 SFDVKD. Trimming pared 7 bases from V and 2 bases from J, leaving 8 bases between. The CDR3 runs 12 residues. The data belong to a study of vaccination and CD4 T cells after COVID-19. Researchers used the Oncomine TCR Beta short-read assay to sequence DNA from cultured CD4+ T cells. One entry per CDR3 protein results from TCRdb running MiXCR on the PCR reads. The sample lists roughly 17,000 distinct CDR3 sequences; approximately 40% were seen once. Treatment: roughly 11-day PBMC culture with coronavirus spike peptide pools or control peptides (ViraFEST assay). Peptide pools at approximately 10 ug/ml, together with approximately 10 IU/ml IL-2, were added to cultures of some 1.9 million PBMCs per well.

The gene calls are TRBV24-1 and TRBJ2-7; possible D gene TRBD2, 6 bases. Material: CD4+ T cells from blood, cultured in vitro. The TCR was taken from a human donor who had recovered from COVID-19. Here the CDR3 reads CATRGRPYEQYF. The CDR3 DNA reads as TGTGCCACCAGGGGGAGGCCCTACGAGCAGTACTTC.